What follows are 7 T cell receptor beta chains derived from one specimen sequenced in a study of T and B cells in COVID-19 patients. TRB rearrangements were amplified by multiplex PCR with BIOMED2 TRB-A/B primers. TCRdb used MiXCR to reprocess the multiplex PCR reads, holding one entry per CDR3 protein. The repertoire includes approximately 3,600 distinct CDR3 sequences, approximately 25% of them detected once, and 15% to 20% sits in the top ten. From blood, about 240-550 ng of genomic DNA served as TRB template. Sequenced sample: blood. The origin of the receptors is a human donor with active COVID-19.

Sample share makes this clonotype medium-sized. The rearrangement links TRBV18 to TRBJ1-5; D is unresolved. This CDR3 is built from 13 residues. Germline values: CDR1 KGHSH, CDR2 LQKENI. The V end lost 2 bases, the J end lost 11 bases, and 13 bases lay between the germline ends. CDR3 DNA: TGTGCCAGCTCACCAGCTTCGGACGTAGCCCAGCATTTT. It specifies CASSPASDVAQHF. Full variable domain (remainder filled in from reference TRBV18 and TRBJ1-5): NAGVMQNPRHLVRRRGQEARLRCSPMKGHSHVYWYRQLPEEGLKFMVYLQKENIIDESGMPKERFSAEFPKEGPSILRIQQVVRGDSAAYFCASSPASDVAQHFGDGTRLSIL.

The table lists this clonotype with a few counts. The chain combines TRBV12-3 or TRBV12-4 with TRBJ1-6; tentatively, D is TRBD1 (5 bases). There are 16 residues in the CDR3. The V and J ends lost 4 bases and 0 bases respectively, with 10 bases between them. The CDR3: CASSSGGSSYNSPLHF. The DNA for the CDR3 is TGTGCCAGCAGTTCCGGGGGAAGCTCCTATAATTCACCCCTCCACTTT.

This clonotype is labeled medium-sized. The chain combines TRBV6-5 with TRBJ1-6; a possible D gene is TRBD1 (5 bases). The CDR3 spans 15 residues. Germline CDR1 is MNHEY and CDR2 is SVGAGI. The germline V and J ends were trimmed by 4 bases and 9 bases, with 16 bases remaining between them. DNA for the CDR3: TGTGCCAGCAGTTTGACAGTGGATGGGGGTTCACCCCTCCACTTT. It specifies CASSLTVDGGSPLHF.

In its sample, this clonotype is medium-sized. V gene TRBV18 combines with J gene TRBJ2-6; D is ambiguous. The CDR3 length is 16 residues. Germline V gives CDR1 KGHSH, CDR2 LQKENI. Deletions cut 0 bases from V and 2 bases from J, with 8 bases between. This CDR3 reads CASSPPAGAGANVLTF. The CDR3 nucleotides read TGTGCCAGCTCACCACCTGCAGGAGCTGGGGCCAACGTCCTGACTTTC. Complete variable domain (other parts from reference TRBV18 and TRBJ2-6): NAGVMQNPRHLVRRRGQEARLRCSPMKGHSHVYWYRQLPEEGLKFMVYLQKENIIDESGMPKERFSAEFPKEGPSILRIQQVVRGDSAAYFCASSPPAGAGANVLTFGAGSRLTVL.

Within the sample, this clonotype is large. V usage is TRBV29-1 and J usage is TRBJ2-3, with D tentatively TRBD2 (6 bases). Germline lookup yields CDR1 SQVTM and CDR2 ANQGSEA. The CDR3 has 13 amino acids. Trimming shortened V by 6 bases and J by 2 bases, and 12 bases separated the two germline ends. CDR3 coding DNA: TGCAGCGTCTCCGGGGGAATCACAGATACGCAGTATTTT. Encoded protein: CSVSGGITDTQYF.

This clonotype turned up a few times. The rearrangement links TRBV20-1 to TRBJ1-2; the D gene is possibly TRBD1 (5 bases). The germline CDR1 and CDR2 sequences are DFQATT and SNEGSKA (reference sequence). Trimming pared 1 base from V and 4 bases from J, leaving 10 bases between. The CDR3 sequence is 13 residues long. This chain's CDR3 is CSARVEGPYGYTF. The CDR3 coding sequence is TGCAGTGCTAGAGTAGAGGGACCCTATGGCTACACCTTC.

V usage is TRBV11-3 and J usage is TRBJ2-2, with TRBD1 as a possible D gene (6 bases). Trimming stripped 4 bases from V and 6 bases from J, with 12 bases between. The CDR3 extends over 14 amino acids. The germline CDR1 and CDR2 sequences are SGHNT and YENEEA. CDR3 sequence (DNA): TGTGCCAGCAGCTCTAGACAGGCCCCCGGGGAGCTGTTTTTT. It specifies CASSSRQAPGELFF.